Detailed here is one T cell receptor beta chain. This clonotype occurred a few times. Its cognate antigen has yet to be identified. Qualities for individual bases were not recorded, and no much larger clone is one base off. The sample's treatment or condition label, decoded: live attenuated yellow fever vaccine strain. At each blood-draw timepoint, two biological replicates of bulk PBMCs were collected. A standard Ficoll-Paque protocol was used to isolate PBMCs from peripheral blood. TriZol was used to extract RNA from bulk PBMCs, CD4 and CD8 fractions, and dextramer-positive and dextramer-negative fractions. TCR cDNA was synthesized by 5'RACE template switching, which introduced a universal primer site and unique molecular identifiers. Priming of cDNA synthesis was performed from both the TCR alpha and TCR beta constant segments. Library amplification used two PCR steps, and the second PCR step added sample barcodes and sequencing adapters. Sequencing of libraries was done on Illumina HiSeq 2500 (2x100 bp) or NovaSeq (2x150 bp). The source study handled its data this way. Demultiplexing of reads and collapsing into UMI consensus sequences were performed with MIGEC, and V(D)J alignment was carried out with MiXCR. Vaccine-responding clonotypes were defined with edgeR using replicate PBMC samples, requiring FDR below 0.01 and a log2 fold change above 5 up to day 15. Each bulk clonotype received a CD4 or CD8 identity based on whether the sequenced CD4 or CD8 repertoire contained that clonotype at higher abundance. TCRdb handled the public reads itself, with Q25 trimming in fastp and clone calling in MiXCR, and kept productive beta chains. CDR3 protein duplicates are merged, each entry listing the most common genes and DNA. These V and J calls rely on TCRdb rather than the paper's analysis. Recorded for this sample are some 500,000 distinct CDR3 sequences; 13% of them occurred a single time. The ten largest clones add up to around an eighth of the sample.

This sample was taken from a study of T cells after yellow fever vaccination (dated by TCRdb to 2018 to 2020). Regarding the complete study: The SMART-Seq v4 Ultra Low Input RNA kit was used to prepare libraries from fractions with low cell numbers. To follow T-cell clones before and after primary and booster YFV17D yellow fever vaccination, bulk TCR alpha and beta repertoires were sequenced over time. Two healthy male donors, one aged 18 to 30 and one aged 30 to 40 years, were included in the cohort. Bulk PBMC replicates and cell subsets were isolated from blood drawn at multiple timepoints before and after both primary and secondary immunization.

What the work shows at the level of the full study, not this receptor alone: The secondary T-cell response was weaker than the primary response but faster, peaking on day 5 instead of day 15. Computational filtering was required because FACS-sorted repertoires could contain abundant contaminating clonotypes from the bulk population. The study included only two donors, which limits how far the findings can be generalized. A small fraction of clonotypes appeared in both the CD4 and CD8 compartments, likely as a result of convergent recombination. Most clones expanded after primary vaccination were re-detected after the booster (just under 97% of CD4 and around 88% of CD8), suggesting broad memory maintenance.

From the cysteine through the phenylalanine, the CDR3 covers 15 amino acids. CDR3 DNA only is kept here, 45 bases in frame from base 1. This TCR was sampled from a young man who received the YFV17D yellow fever vaccine. Sequencing was performed on PBMCs, taken on the day of the yellow fever booster vaccination. In this chain, TRBV21-1 is recombined with TRBJ2-3; the D call in the table, TRBD2, was not verified against the DNA. TRBV21-1 is a known pseudogene. The nucleotides read TGTGCAGCCCATCTAGCGGGAGGTCGCACAGATACGCAGTATTTT. Its protein product is CAAHLAGGRTDTQYF.